The entry below gives a single T cell receptor beta chain sequence along with its context. The PCR was carried out with 60 Vbeta primers and 13 Jbeta primers. Data came from immunoSEQ multiplex PCR; TCRdb stores just in-frame clones and leaves some out. The table for this sample gives 200,000 to 250,000 clones. The data are from a study of cytomegalovirus exposure and HLA in healthy donors. The V gene lost 4 bases and the J gene lost 5 bases, with 27 bases spanning the gap. The CDR3 extends over 18 amino acids. CDR1 and CDR2 from the germline V gene are MNHNS and SASEGT. This receptor was obtained from a woman aged 25 to 39 in good health and CMV-seropositive. The sequenced sample was PBMCs. This sequence joins TRBV6-1 and TRBJ2-7; D might be TRBD2 (6 bases). This CDR3 reads CASSGAGYVFQHQDEQYF. DNA for the CDR3: TGTGCCAGCAGTGGGGCGGGATATGTTTTCCAGCATCAGGACGAGCAGTACTTC.